This TCR beta chain originates from a study of regulatory T cells in long-lasting Graves disease. About the study: Antithyroid drug use was under 3 months in newly diagnosed Graves' patients. Regarding the study as a whole: Tissue studied was limited to peripheral blood, excluding thyroid tissue.

Germline values: CDR1 SGHNT, CDR2 YENEEA. The V and J ends lost 4 bases and 4 bases respectively, with 16 bases between them. The CDR3 loop spans 16 amino acids. Arm-PCR with iRepertoire HTBI primers amplified the CDR3 regions for these TCR beta libraries. TCRdb redid the calling of the multiplex PCR reads with MiXCR, one entry per CDR3 protein. Among 250,000 to 400,000 distinct CDR3 sequences listed, 18% were seen once. Time point here: newly diagnosed GD, antithyroid drugs for less than 3 months. PBMC RNA served as the TCR library source. Patients all came to the study from an endocrinology department in Xi'an, China. There are many counts of this clonotype. Its antigen remains unknown.

The sample here was peripheral blood mononuclear cells (PBMCs), taken at new diagnosis, from a patient treated with antithyroid drugs. The sequence came from a female donor with Graves disease. This sequence joins TRBV11-3 and TRBJ2-2; tentative D call: TRBD2 (5 bases). The CDR3 DNA follows: TGTGCCAGCAGCTATACTAGGTTTTTGGGCACCGGGGAGCTGTTTTTT. Translation: CASSYTRFLGTGELFF.